This T cell receptor beta chain was sequenced for a study of T cells after yellow fever vaccination. Study context: It was SMART-Seq v4 Ultra Low Input that prepared the fractions with low cell numbers. The study's findings and limits: Abundant clonotypes from the bulk population could get into FACS-sorted repertoires as contaminants. Booster sampling recovered most clones from primary vaccination (approximately 96% CD4, 88% CD8).

MiXCR was run by TCRdb on the 5' RACE reads, yielding one entry per CDR3 protein. The sample yields some 500,000 distinct CDR3 sequences, about 13% seen once. As to this clonotype: The antigen remains undetermined.

V gave up 4 bases and J gave up 8 bases; unmatched junction bases: 10. The CDR3 has 15 residues. Germline V gene sequence: CDR1 KGHSH, CDR2 LQKENI. The sequence derives from a man aged 25 to 45 who received the YFV17D yellow fever vaccine. Sequences were derived from PBMCs, sampled on the day of the yellow fever booster vaccination. The chain joins TRBV18 to TRBJ2-2; 7 nucleotides match TRBD2. CDR3 sequence reads: CASSHASGDLGELFF. The CDR3 nucleotides are TGTGCCAGCTCACATGCTAGCGGCGACTTGGGGGAGCTGTTTTTT.